This entry lists 30 T cell receptor beta chains sequenced from one sample in a study of CXCR3-negative and CXCR3-positive naive CD8 T cells. Carrying UMI labels, the TRB cDNA libraries were prepared through 5' RACE. TCRdb reanalyzed the 5' RACE reads and collapses them to one entry per CDR3 protein, without DNA. This sample contains about 43,000 distinct CDR3 sequences. The sample was memory CD8+ T cells from blood. These receptors were taken from a human donor in good health. Some clones in this sample may be carry-over from other donors' samples.

The rearrangement uses TRBV7-2 and TRBJ1-2; TCRdb picks TRBD1, but there is no DNA to check that call. The CDR3 spans 15 residues. Germline loops: CDR1 SGHTA, CDR2 FQGNSA. CDR3 sequence reads: CASSPFGQGNYGYTF.

The chain links TRBV29-1 to TRBJ2-1; no DNA is available, so the TRBD1 call from TCRdb remains unchecked. This CDR3 region has 13 residues. The V gene's germline CDR1 is SQVTM and CDR2 ANQGSEA. The CDR3 spells CSVEGALYNEQFF.

This rearrangement joins TRBV7-7 to TRBJ2-7; TCRdb outputs TRBD1, but without DNA this stays unchecked. The germline gives CDR1 SSHAT, CDR2 FNYEAQ (reference sequence). CDR3 length: 15 amino acids. CDR3 in amino acids: CASSKGQSTHYEQYF.

The chain combines TRBV7-6 with TRBJ2-7. The CDR3 has 13 amino acids. CDR1 and CDR2 from the germline V gene are SGHVS and FNYEAQ. CDR3 residues: CASSLGTISEQYF.

V and J are TRBV7-9 and TRBJ2-5; TCRdb calls TRBD2, which cannot be checked without DNA. Germline values: CDR1 SEHNR, CDR2 FQNEAQ (reference sequence). The CDR3 contains 15 residues. CDR3 sequence: CASSPKRQIDETQYF.

The V and J genes are TRBV7-6 and TRBJ2-1; lacking DNA, the TRBD2 call made by TCRdb goes unchecked. The CDR3 loop spans 16 amino acids. Per the germline V gene, CDR1 is SGHVS and CDR2 is FNYEAQ. The CDR3 is CATSSALAGALNEQFF.

This chain uses TRBV5-1 with TRBJ2-1; checking the TCRdb D call of TRBD2 is not possible without DNA. The CDR3 is made up of 13 amino acids. CDR1 and CDR2 from the germline V gene are SGHRS and YFSETQ. The CDR3 sequence: CASSLSGISEQFF.

The chain joins TRBV20-1 to TRBJ2-1; TCRdb reports TRBD1, a call that lacks DNA to check it against. Germline V gene sequence: CDR1 DFQATT, CDR2 SNEGSKA (reference sequence). The CDR3 consists of 13 residues. CDR3: CSARAGADNEQFF.

The chain couples TRBV7-9 to TRBJ2-2. Germline V gene lookup returns CDR1 SEHNR and CDR2 FQNEAQ (reference sequence). The CDR3 sequence is 15 residues long. The CDR3 loop is CASSLASPNTGELFF.

The chain recombines TRBV5-5 with TRBJ2-1; TCRdb's D call of TRBD1 is untestable without DNA. The CDR3 consists of 15 residues. Germline V gives CDR1 SGHKS, CDR2 YYEKEE (reference sequence). CDR3 sequence: CASTRTWGSYNEQFF.

This chain's CDR3 is CASRWTGDQETQYF. This rearrangement joins TRBV7-9 to TRBJ2-5; TCRdb's D call, TRBD1, is unchecked because there is no DNA. CDR1 SEHNR and CDR2 FQNEAQ come from the germline V gene (reference sequence). The CDR3 runs 14 residues.

The chain joins TRBV6-5 to TRBJ2-1; TCRdb returns TRBD1, unconfirmable since there is no DNA. Germline CDR1 MNHEY, CDR2 SVGAGI. The CDR3 runs 15 residues. CDR3 sequence reads: CASSYSGTSYNEQFF.

The chain is built from TRBV28 and TRBJ1-6; TCRdb proposes TRBD1, but this gene call is untestable without DNA. The CDR3 is 15 residues long. Germline V gene lookup returns CDR1 MDHEN and CDR2 SYDVKM. The CDR3: CASSLLEWANSPLHF.

The rearrangement joins TRBV12-3 or TRBV12-4 to TRBJ2-1; TCRdb's D call, TRBD1, is unchecked because there is no DNA. This CDR3 has 16 residues. The CDR3 protein is CASSTSGGSPGYEQFF.

V gene TRBV28 combines with J gene TRBJ1-3. The germline gives CDR1 MDHEN, CDR2 SYDVKM. This CDR3 contains 15 residues. The CDR3 is CASSHVTTSGNTIYF. Combining the CDR3 with reference TRBV28 and TRBJ1-3 gives the whole variable domain DVKVTQSSRYLVKRTGEKVFLECVQDMDHENMFWYRQDPGLGLRLIYFSYDVKMKEKGDIPEGYSVSREKKERFSLILESASTNQTSMYLCASSHVTTSGNTIYFGEGSWLTVV.

J is TRBJ1-4 and V is TRBV7-9. The germline V gene encodes CDR1 SEHNR and CDR2 FQNEAQ (reference sequence). The CDR3 loop spans 15 amino acids. CDR3 sequence reads: CASSLPRGFNEKLFF. The full variable domain, with the rest looked up from reference TRBV7-9 and TRBJ1-4, is DTGVSQNPRHKITKRGQNVTFRCDPISEHNRLYWYRQTLGQGPEFLTYFQNEAQLEKSRLLSDRFSAERPKGSFSTLEIQRTEQGDSAMYLCASSLPRGFNEKLFFGSGTQLSVL.

CDR3 in amino acids: CASSPTIGTGNEKLFF. The J gene is TRBJ1-4, the V gene TRBV12-3 or TRBV12-4; absent DNA, TCRdb's TRBD1 call cannot be checked. The CDR3 consists of 16 residues.

This chain connects TRBV4-3 to TRBJ2-7; TCRdb proposes TRBD1, but this gene call is untestable without DNA. Germline V CDR1 and CDR2: LGHNA, YSLEER. This CDR3 has 15 amino acids. CDR3 protein: CASSQDRDGPYEQYF.

V and J are TRBV4-3 and TRBJ2-1; the TCRdb D gene call, TRBD1, has no DNA to confirm it. Per germline, CDR1 LGHNA and CDR2 YSLEER. The CDR3 contains 16 residues. CDR3 sequence: CANSQEDTSSYNEQFF.

This clonotype shows up as medium-sized by frequency. The gene calls are TRBV7-9 and TRBJ2-1. The CDR3 extends over 14 amino acids. Looked up from germline, CDR1 is SEHNR and CDR2 is FQNEAQ (reference sequence). CDR3 loop: CASSLGFSYNEQFF.

The genes are TRBV7-9 and TRBJ2-5; TCRdb returns TRBD1, unconfirmable since there is no DNA. CDR3 length: 15 residues. Germline V gives CDR1 SEHNR, CDR2 FQNEAQ (reference sequence). The CDR3 region is CASAPESPRIETQYF. Combining the CDR3 with reference TRBV7-9 and TRBJ2-5 gives the whole variable domain DTGVSQNPRHKITKRGQNVTFRCDPISEHNRLYWYRQTLGQGPEFLTYFQNEAQLEKSRLLSDRFSAERPKGSFSTLEIQRTEQGDSAMYLCASAPESPRIETQYFGPGTRLLVL.

CDR3 in amino acids: CASSSLTDTQYF. The chain links TRBV7-6 to TRBJ2-3. The germline CDR1 and CDR2 sequences are SGHVS and FNYEAQ. The CDR3 runs 12 residues.

This chain connects TRBV7-6 to TRBJ2-1; lacking DNA, the TRBD2 call made by TCRdb goes unchecked. The CDR3 is 15 amino acids. Germline assignment: CDR1 SGHVS and CDR2 FNYEAQ. The CDR3 here is CASSSGGMEPDEQFF.

The chain is built from TRBV20-1 and TRBJ1-5; TCRdb picks TRBD1, but there is no DNA to check that call. CDR1 DFQATT and CDR2 SNEGSKA come from the germline V gene (reference sequence). The CDR3 length is 14 residues. CDR3 residues: CSAPDRELRQPQHF.

The chain is built from TRBV27 and TRBJ1-2. The length of the CDR3 is 15 residues. Germline lookup yields CDR1 MNHEY and CDR2 SMNVEV (reference sequence). CDR3 residues: CASSFRAEWDYGYTF.

The chain has TRBV6-6 and TRBJ2-2; TCRdb's D call of TRBD2 is untestable without DNA. This CDR3 comprises 16 residues. Germline CDR1 is MNHNY and CDR2 is SVGAGI (reference sequence). The CDR3 loop is CASSYLPRGSTGELFF.

The chain joins TRBV11-2 to TRBJ1-5; absent DNA, TCRdb's TRBD1 call cannot be checked. From germline, CDR1 is SGHAT and CDR2 FQNNGV. CDR3 size: 16 residues. The CDR3 here is CASSLLSGGSNQPQHF.

This chain joins TRBV12-3 or TRBV12-4 and TRBJ2-5; TCRdb returns TRBD1, unconfirmable since there is no DNA. There are 16 residues in the CDR3. The CDR3 reads CASREGQGGGQETQYF.

The chain joins TRBV20-1 to TRBJ2-5; TCRdb reports TRBD1, a call that lacks DNA to check it against. The germline CDR1 and CDR2 sequences are DFQATT and SNEGSKA (reference sequence). CDR3 size: 14 residues. The chain's CDR3 is CSARDLGGWETQYF.

V and J are TRBV7-9 and TRBJ2-3. CDR3 size: 12 residues. CDR1 and CDR2 from the germline V gene are SEHNR and FQNEAQ (reference sequence). The chain's CDR3 is CASSFFSDTQYF.